One and the same sample provided the 29 T cell receptor beta chains below, sequenced in a study of blood T cell repertoires in COVID-19 (dated by TCRdb to between 2020 and 2021). Library creation used the immunoSEQ multiplex PCR assay. TCRdb's version of the immuneACCESS table is confined to in-frame rearrangements and falls short of the full clone set. An unresolved V gene accounts for under half of the shortfall where checked; the remainder is of unknown origin. This sample gives under 400,000 clones in total; approximately 89% of them show up just once. The ten largest clones take up roughly 4% of the sample. Sequenced sample: peripheral blood. The receptors were sampled from an older woman with COVID-19, enrolled during active disease.

This chain uses TRBV6-6 with TRBJ1-2; 7 nucleotides agree with TRBD1. Germline CDR1 MNHNY, CDR2 SVGAGI (reference sequence). The junction had 9 bases not matched to a gene; V was cut back by 7 bases and J by 7 bases. The CDR3 sequence is 13 residues long. CDR3 sequence: CASKPGQGVGYTF. The CDR3 bases are TGTGCCAGCAAGCCAGGGCAGGGGGTTGGCTACACCTTC.

The rearrangement links TRBV15 to TRBJ2-7, with TRBD2 identical over 7 bases. The CDR3 has 13 amino acids. Germline CDR1 LNHNV, CDR2 YYDKDF (reference sequence). Unmatched junction bases numbered 2, after V lost 0 bases and J lost 6 bases. Here the CDR3 reads CATSRDPGGEQYF. DNA for the CDR3: TGTGCCACCAGCAGAGATCCGGGGGGCGAGCAGTACTTC. The full variable domain, its missing parts supplied by reference TRBV15 and TRBJ2-7, is DAMVIQNPRYQVTQFGKPVTLSCSQTLNHNVMYWYQQKSSQAPKLLFHYYDKDFNNEADTPDNFQSRRPNTSFCFLDIRSPGLGDTAMYLCATSRDPGGEQYFGPGTRLTVT.

The chain is built from TRBV6-5 and TRBJ1-5, with 11 bases fitting TRBD1. Germline CDR1 and CDR2: MNHEY and SVGAGI. V shed 5 bases and J 6 bases; nucleotides not matched to a gene: 3. The CDR3 is 14 amino acids. The CDR3 reads CASSRTGGGQPQHF. The CDR3 coding sequence is TGTGCCAGCAGTAGGACAGGGGGCGGTCAGCCCCAGCATTTT.

V usage is TRBV6-4 and J usage is TRBJ2-3, with a weak D call TRBD2 (7 bases). Germline CDR1 MRHNA, CDR2 SNTAGT. Between the trimmed V and J ends, which lost 3 bases and 5 bases, there was a span of 18 bases. The CDR3 totals 16 residues. In DNA, the CDR3 is TGTGCCAGCAGTGAGACGAGGGGGGGCGCGATAGATACGCAGTATTTT. It specifies CASSETRGGAIDTQYF.

The chain is built from TRBV2 and TRBJ2-6, with TRBD2 matching over 10 bases. J gave up 4 bases and V 6 bases, and 9 bases lay outside the gene matches. This CDR3 region has 17 residues. CDR1 SNHLY and CDR2 FYNNEI come from the germline V gene. CDR3 sequence reads: CASSRGAGGRGANVLTF. CDR3 nucleotides: TGTGCCAGCAGCCGAGGAGCGGGGGGGCGCGGGGCCAACGTCCTGACTTTC.

This clone was seen once. The chain joins TRBV6-5 to TRBJ1-2; D might be TRBD1 (5 bases). The CDR3 loop spans 11 amino acids. Germline lookup yields CDR1 MNHEY and CDR2 SVGAGI. The V gene lost 7 bases and the J gene lost 8 bases, with 11 bases spanning the gap. CDR3 sequence (DNA): TGTGCCAGCACCCAGGGTAGGGGCTACACCTTC. Protein product: CASTQGRGYTF.

The chain links TRBV3-1 (or the pseudogene TRBV3-2) to TRBJ2-7; the D gene is possibly TRBD2 (6 bases). Germline lookup yields CDR1 LGHDT and CDR2 YNNKEL (reference sequence). This CDR3 spans 14 amino acids. Trimming cost V 0 bases and J 6 bases, with 12 bases left between them. CDR3 loop: CASSQDPYSGEQYF. The DNA for the CDR3 is TGTGCCAGCAGCCAAGATCCATATAGCGGCGAGCAGTACTTC.

The chain couples TRBV25-1 to TRBJ1-6; D gene unclear. Per germline, CDR1 MGHDK and CDR2 SYGVNS. The CDR3 runs to 15 residues. The V gene lost 1 base and the J gene lost 3 bases, with 7 bases spanning the gap. CDR3 DNA sequence: TGTGCCAGCAGTGAATGGCGGGGCTATAATTCACCCCTCCACTTT. Its translation is CASSEWRGYNSPLHF.

The chain links TRBV3-1 (or the pseudogene TRBV3-2) to TRBJ2-1; the match to TRBD2 covers 8 bases. Germline V gene lookup returns CDR1 LGHDT and CDR2 YNNKEL (reference sequence). This CDR3 is 15 amino acids long. Trimming at V came to 5 bases and at J to 4 bases, leaving 7 bases not matched to a gene. DNA for the CDR3: TGTGCCAGCAGCTTTCCGGGACTAGGATACAATGAGCAGTTCTTC. This translates into CASSFPGLGYNEQFF.

This clone has only a few counts. The rearrangement links TRBV6-5 to TRBJ1-4, with a weak D call TRBD1 (6 bases). In germline, CDR1 is MNHEY, CDR2 SVGAGI. Trimming took 11 bases from V and 6 from J, leaving 22 bases between them. CDR3 length: 15 residues. CDR3: CAGGGVGGGDEKLFF. CDR3 in DNA: TGTGCCGGCGGGGGAGTGGGGGGCGGAGATGAAAAACTGTTTTTT.

The rearrangement links TRBV15 to TRBJ2-3; D possibly corresponds to TRBD2 (5 bases). V lost 0 bases and J 4 bases, leaving 11 bases between the germline ends. The CDR3 is 15 amino acids. Germline V CDR1 and CDR2: LNHNV, YYDKDF (reference sequence). The CDR3 DNA sequence: TGTGCCACCAGCAGAGAGATAACTAGGGCAGATACGCAGTATTTT. Translation gives CATSREITRADTQYF.

The chain recombines TRBV7-6 with TRBJ1-1; possibly TRBD1 for D (5 bases). Germline V gene data show CDR1 as SGHVS and CDR2 as FNYEAQ. V lost 5 bases, J lost 2 bases, and 12 bases lay in between. CDR3 length equals 14 residues. CDR3 amino acids: CASSAGQANTEAFF. Here the CDR3 DNA reads TGTGCCAGCAGCGCAGGACAAGCCAACACTGAAGCTTTCTTT.

The genes are TRBV12-3 or TRBV12-4 and TRBJ2-7, with D perhaps TRBD1 (5 bases). Trimming removed 6 bases from V and 0 bases from J, with 9 bases in between. This CDR3 comprises 13 residues. CDR3 sequence (DNA): TGTGCCAGCAGCCCAGGGATCTCCTACGAGCAGTACTTC. It translates to CASSPGISYEQYF.

The chain recombines TRBV27 with TRBJ2-2; TRBD2 matches 12 bases. Per the germline V gene, CDR1 is MNHEY and CDR2 is SMNVEV (reference sequence). The CDR3 totals 17 residues. Trimming cost V 3 bases and J 5 bases; bases outside gene matches: 7. The CDR3 bases are TGTGCCAGCAGTTTTCCTAGCGGGGGGGCCGGTACCGGGGAGCTGTTTTTT. It is translated as CASSFPSGGAGTGELFF.

This clone occurred once. This chain uses TRBV24-1 with TRBJ1-3; no definite D call. V gave up 2 bases and J gave up 0 bases, with 10 bases separating them. CDR1 is KGHDR, CDR2 SFDVKD, per germline. The CDR3 contains 16 residues. The CDR3 loop is CATSDSSGDSGNTIYF. DNA of the CDR3: TGTGCCACCAGTGATTCATCGGGTGACTCTGGAAACACCATATATTTT.

V is TRBV7-9 and J is TRBJ1-1; D may be TRBD1 (5 bases). The V gene's germline CDR1 is SEHNR and CDR2 FQNEAQ (reference sequence). Between the trimmed V and J ends, which lost 11 bases and 2 bases, there was a span of 15 bases. The CDR3 contains 13 residues. CDR3 nucleotide sequence: TGTGCCGGGCGCGGGACTCTAAACACTGAAGCTTTCTTT. Amino acid sequence: CAGRGTLNTEAFF.

This chain's CDR3 is CASSLRTGYGYTF. The CDR3 nucleotides read TGTGCCAGCAGCCTTCGGACAGGCTATGGCTACACCTTC. The chain recombines TRBV3-1 (or the pseudogene TRBV3-2) with TRBJ1-2, with 7 bases aligning to TRBD1. CDR1 LGHDT and CDR2 YNNKEL come from the germline V gene (reference sequence). J gave up 4 bases and V 4 bases, and 3 bases lay outside the gene matches. CDR3 length equals 13 residues.

The chain combines TRBV15 with TRBJ1-3, with a possible D match to TRBD1 (5 bases). From germline, CDR1 is LNHNV and CDR2 YYDKDF (reference sequence). Trimming took 2 bases from V and 1 from J, leaving 15 bases between them. The CDR3 is 17 amino acids. CDR3 loop: CATSRYQPGLSGNTIYF. The CDR3 DNA follows: TGTGCCACCAGCAGATACCAACCGGGACTTTCTGGAAACACCATATATTTT.

Written as DNA, the CDR3 is TGTGCCAGTGCGGACAGGGGAACCTACGAGCAGTACTTC. It yields the protein CASADRGTYEQYF. The rearrangement uses TRBV6-5 and TRBJ2-7, with TRBD1 matching 9 bases. The junction had 5 bases not matched to a gene; V was cut back by 9 bases and J by 2 bases. The CDR3 has 13 amino acids. The germline CDR1 and CDR2 sequences are MNHEY and SVGAGI.

The V and J genes are TRBV5-1 and TRBJ2-5; the D gene is possibly TRBD2 (6 bases). There are 14 residues in the CDR3. The V gene's germline CDR1 is SGHRS and CDR2 YFSETQ. The V end lost 0 bases, the J end lost 2 bases, and 8 bases lay between the germline ends. The CDR3 sequence: CASSLAGEQETQYF. CDR3 bases: TGCGCCAGCAGCTTGGCGGGGGAACAAGAGACCCAGTACTTC.

A single count supports this clone. The gene calls are TRBV5-1 and TRBJ2-1, with TRBD1 identical over 7 bases. V lost 0 bases to trimming and J lost 3 bases; unmatched junction nucleotides: 3. CDR1 and CDR2 from the germline V gene are SGHRS and YFSETQ. The CDR3 loop spans 15 amino acids. CDR3 residues: CASSLVGDSYNEQFF. CDR3 nucleotide sequence: TGCGCCAGCAGCTTGGTGGGGGACAGCTACAATGAGCAGTTCTTC.

CDR3 nucleotide sequence: TGCGCCAGCAGCTTGGGAGACTCAGTCTCGGGAAACACCATATATTTT. This translates into CASSLGDSVSGNTIYF. The chain employs TRBV5-1 and TRBJ1-3; unclear D gene. Trimming took 0 bases from V and 4 from J, leaving 14 bases between them. CDR1 is SGHRS, CDR2 YFSETQ, per germline. The CDR3 sequence is 16 residues long. Filled out from reference TRBV5-1 and TRBJ1-3, the complete variable domain reads KAGVTQTPRYLIKTRGQQVTLSCSPISGHRSVSWYQQTPGQGLQFLFEYFSETQRNKGNFPGRFSGRQFSNSRSEMNVSTLELGDSALYLCASSLGDSVSGNTIYFGEGSWLTVV.

V usage is TRBV3-1 (or the pseudogene TRBV3-2) and J usage is TRBJ2-1; perhaps TRBD2 as D (5 bases). The CDR3 runs 14 residues. Germline lookup yields CDR1 LGHDT and CDR2 YNNKEL (reference sequence). Trimming pared 0 bases from V and 4 bases from J, leaving 7 bases between. CDR3 sequence reads: CASSQDTGYNEQFF. The CDR3 nucleotides read TGTGCCAGCAGCCAAGATACGGGATACAATGAGCAGTTCTTC.

CDR3 amino acids: CASRLQGDYNSPLHF. The CDR3 nucleotides read TGTGCCAGCAGGCTACAGGGAGATTATAATTCACCCCTCCACTTT. This chain connects TRBV7-9 to TRBJ1-6, with a possible D match to TRBD1 (6 bases). V was pared by 6 bases and J by 4 bases, with 13 bases between. CDR3 length equals 15 residues. Germline V CDR1 and CDR2: SEHNR, FQNEAQ (reference sequence).

V and J are TRBV19 and TRBJ1-5; no reliable D call. V was trimmed by 6 bases and J by 0 bases, leaving 15 bases between them. CDR3 length equals 16 residues. CDR1 and CDR2 (germline): LNHDA, SQIVND (reference sequence). CDR3: CASRPDGRASNQPQHF. The CDR3 DNA sequence: TGTGCCAGTAGACCGGACGGGAGGGCTAGCAATCAGCCCCAGCATTTT.

The chain joins TRBV18 to TRBJ1-1; 11 bases agree with TRBD1. The V segment lost 3 bases and the J segment 1 base; nucleotides outside the gene matches: 4. The germline gives CDR1 KGHSH, CDR2 LQKENI. The CDR3 is 16 amino acids. The CDR3, as DNA: TGTGCCAGCTCACCGGGACAGGGGGTCCGGAACACTGAAGCTTTCTTT. Its protein is CASSPGQGVRNTEAFF.

The chain couples TRBV5-1 to TRBJ2-7, with 10 bases aligning to TRBD2. V trimming: 5 bases; J trimming: 4 bases; junction bases outside the gene matches: 9. CDR3 length equals 15 residues. From germline, CDR1 is SGHRS and CDR2 YFSETQ. In nucleotides, the CDR3 is TGCGCCAGCAGTTGGCGGACTAGCGGCAATTACGAGCAGTACTTC. Protein sequence: CASSWRTSGNYEQYF.

This clone was recorded only once. The V call is TRBV4-2, the J call TRBJ2-7; D is perhaps TRBD2 (7 bases). CDR1 and CDR2 from the germline V gene are LGHNA and YNFKEQ. This CDR3 region has 15 residues. Trimming cost V 3 bases and J 7 bases, with 19 bases left between them. CDR3 protein: CASSHTRGGAGEQYF. The CDR3 region has the DNA TGTGCCAGCAGCCATACGAGAGGGGGGGCAGGTGAGCAGTACTTC.

The rearrangement uses TRBV9 and TRBJ2-4; D may be TRBD1 (7 bases). This CDR3 is 14 amino acids long. CDR1 SGDLS and CDR2 YYNGEE come from the germline V gene. Between the trimmed V and J ends, which lost 3 bases and 3 bases, there was a span of 10 bases. CDR3 nucleotide sequence: TGTGCCAGCAGCGGACAGGGAGGCAAAAACATTCAGTACTTC. Encoded protein: CASSGQGGKNIQYF.